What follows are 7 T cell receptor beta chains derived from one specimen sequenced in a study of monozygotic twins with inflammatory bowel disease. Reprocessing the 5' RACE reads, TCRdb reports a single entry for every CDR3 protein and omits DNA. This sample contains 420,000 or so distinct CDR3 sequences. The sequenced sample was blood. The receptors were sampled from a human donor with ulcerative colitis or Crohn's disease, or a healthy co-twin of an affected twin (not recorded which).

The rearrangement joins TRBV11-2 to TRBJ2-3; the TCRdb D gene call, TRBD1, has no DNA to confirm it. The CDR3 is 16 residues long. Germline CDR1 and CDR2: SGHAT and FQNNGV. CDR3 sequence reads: CASSFLRGASTDTQYF.

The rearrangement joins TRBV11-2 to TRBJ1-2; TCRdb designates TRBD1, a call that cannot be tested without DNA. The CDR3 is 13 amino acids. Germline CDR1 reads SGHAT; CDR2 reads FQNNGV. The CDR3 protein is CASSLTGGAGYTF.

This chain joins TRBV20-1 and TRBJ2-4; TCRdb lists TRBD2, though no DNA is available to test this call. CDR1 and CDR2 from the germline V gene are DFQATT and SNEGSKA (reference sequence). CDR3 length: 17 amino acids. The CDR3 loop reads CSARVKGPSGAKNIQYF.

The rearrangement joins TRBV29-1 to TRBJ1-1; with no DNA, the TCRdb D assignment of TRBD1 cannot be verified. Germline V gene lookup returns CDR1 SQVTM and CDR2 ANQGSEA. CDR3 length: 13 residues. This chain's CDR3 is CSVENSPDLEAFF. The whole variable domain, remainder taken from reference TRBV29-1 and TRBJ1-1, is SAVISQKPSRDICQRGTSLTIQCQVDSQVTMMFWYRQQPGQSLTLIATANQGSEATYESGFVIDKFPISRPNLTFSTLTVSNMSPEDSSIYLCSVENSPDLEAFFGQGTRLTVV.

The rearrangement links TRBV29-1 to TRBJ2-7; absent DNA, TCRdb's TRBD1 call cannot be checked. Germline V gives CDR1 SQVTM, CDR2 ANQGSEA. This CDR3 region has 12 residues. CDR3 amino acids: CSVEGDPYEQYF.

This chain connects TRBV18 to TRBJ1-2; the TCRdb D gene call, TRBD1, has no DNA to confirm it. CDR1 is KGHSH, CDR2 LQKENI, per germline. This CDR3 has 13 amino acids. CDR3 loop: CASSPDRVDGYTF.

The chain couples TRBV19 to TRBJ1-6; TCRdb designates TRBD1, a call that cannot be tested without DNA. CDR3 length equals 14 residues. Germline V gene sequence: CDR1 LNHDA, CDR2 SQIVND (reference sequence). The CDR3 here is CASSATGDNSPLHF.